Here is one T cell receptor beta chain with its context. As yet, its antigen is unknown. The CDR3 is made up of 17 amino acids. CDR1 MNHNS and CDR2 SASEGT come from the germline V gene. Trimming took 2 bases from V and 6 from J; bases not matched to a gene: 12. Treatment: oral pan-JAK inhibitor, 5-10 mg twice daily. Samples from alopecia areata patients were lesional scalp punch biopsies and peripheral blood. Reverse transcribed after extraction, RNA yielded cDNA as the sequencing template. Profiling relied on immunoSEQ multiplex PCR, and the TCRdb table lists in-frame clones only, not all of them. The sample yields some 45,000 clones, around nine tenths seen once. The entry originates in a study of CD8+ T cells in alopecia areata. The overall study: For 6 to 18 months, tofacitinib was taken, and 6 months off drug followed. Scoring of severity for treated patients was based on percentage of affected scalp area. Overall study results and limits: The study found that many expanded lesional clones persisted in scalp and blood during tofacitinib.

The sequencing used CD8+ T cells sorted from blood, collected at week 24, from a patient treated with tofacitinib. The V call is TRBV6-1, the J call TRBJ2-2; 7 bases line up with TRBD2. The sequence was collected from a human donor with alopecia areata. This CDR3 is CASSENPVGEGAGELFF. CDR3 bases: TGTGCCAGCAGTGAAAATCCGGTCGGGGAGGGTGCCGGGGAGCTGTTTTTT.